This T cell receptor (beta chain) derives from a study of T cell repertoires in cytomegalovirus infection. Study-wide background: In public TCR beta signatures, there were indications of both CMV infection and matching HLA type.

The table lists this clonotype with a few counts. Its matching antigen is unknown. This CDR3 has 16 residues. V lost 4 bases and J lost 7; bases outside the gene matches: 6. CDR1 is MNHEY and CDR2 is SVGAGI in the germline V gene. TCRdb redid the calling of the reads with MiXCR, one entry per CDR3 protein. The sample carries 650,000 to 900,000 distinct CDR3 sequences, 32% recorded once. The study, taken as a whole, reports: Clonotype analysis showed dominance of the ex vivo response by HLA-C-restricted CMV-specific TCR beta clonotypes. Cumulated frequencies of public TCR beta families served to identify carriers of CMV plus the relevant HLA.

This sequence joins TRBV6-5 and TRBJ2-1; the match to TRBD2 covers 14 bases. Here the sequenced sample was cultured CD8+ T cells from PBMCs, taken from culture after CMV antigen stimulation. This TCR derives from a human donor in good health (CMV status not recorded). Some clones in this sample may be carry-over from other donors' samples. The CDR3 nucleotides are TGTGCCAGCAGTTCCCCCGGACTAGCGGGGGGTAATGAGCAGTTCTTC. Protein sequence: CASSSPGLAGGNEQFF.